The 29 T cell receptor beta chains below come from one sample, sequenced in a study of Graves' ophthalmopathy and Graves' hyperthyroidism. From RNA, the CDR3 regions of TCR beta chains were amplified and sequenced. HTBI primers primed a first-round RT-PCR, and a second-round multiplex PCR followed. TCRdb used MiXCR to reprocess the multiplex PCR reads, holding one entry per CDR3 protein. The table records 650,000 to 900,000 distinct CDR3 sequences, roughly two fifths of them present only once. Sample: peripheral blood. The receptor source for this set is an adult man with Graves' ophthalmopathy.

The V gene is TRBV20-1, the J gene TRBJ2-2; D is perhaps TRBD2 (7 bases). The CDR3 runs 14 residues. Germline V gene lookup returns CDR1 DFQATT and CDR2 SNEGSKA (reference sequence). The V and J ends lost 4 bases and 6 bases respectively, with 15 bases between them. Here the CDR3 DNA reads TGCAGTGCTACTAGTGGGGGGGCCCCCGGGGAGCTGTTTTTT. This encodes CSATSGGAPGELFF.

The chain is built from TRBV7-9 and TRBJ2-5, with 10 nucleotides matching TRBD2. This CDR3 has 16 residues. With 8 bases clipped from V and 4 bases from J, the junction kept 13 bases outside the gene matches. Germline CDR1 reads SEHNR; CDR2 reads FQNEAQ (reference sequence). CDR3 sequence reads: CASSIGTSGNGETQYF. As DNA, the CDR3 is TGTGCCAGCTCTATTGGTACTAGCGGGAACGGAGAGACCCAGTACTTC.

For this clonotype: A much larger clone is a single base away; this may be a read error. The chain employs TRBV20-1 and TRBJ2-7; D may correspond to TRBD1 or TRBD2 (6 bases each). Germline CDR1 is DFQATT and CDR2 is SNEGSKA (reference sequence). The CDR3 consists of 12 residues. CDR3 amino acids: CSMTRGRDEQYF. The DNA for the CDR3 is TGCAGCATGACTAGGGGGAGAGACGAGCAGTACTTC.

Only a few counts were recorded for this clonotype. A much larger clone differs by one base, so this may be a read error. The rearrangement links TRBV10-3 to TRBJ1-2; D is ambiguous. The CDR3 contains 15 residues. V was shortened by 3 bases and J by 0 bases, with 11 bases between the two germline ends. The germline V gene encodes CDR1 ENHRY and CDR2 SYGVKD. The CDR3 sequence: CAISEDTKTNYGYTF. In DNA, the CDR3 is TGTGCCATCAGTGAAGACACTAAAACTAACTATGGCTACACCTTC.

Many counts were recorded for this clonotype. This sequence joins TRBV12-3 or TRBV12-4 and TRBJ1-6, with unresolved D. CDR3 size: 12 residues. V lost 3 bases and J 10 bases, leaving 7 bases between the germline ends. The CDR3 DNA is TGTGCCAGCAGTTTGTCCTTATCACCCCTCCACTTT. It yields the protein CASSLSLSPLHF.

Of note for this clonotype: A much larger clone sits a single nucleotide away, making a read error possible. The gene calls are TRBV12-3 or TRBV12-4 and TRBJ1-4; D is uncertain. The CDR3 is 12 residues long. CDR3 bases: TGTGCCAGCAGGACACATAATGAAAAACTGTCTTTT. This sequence encodes CASRTHNEKLSF.

Turning to this clonotype: A much larger clone lies one base from this, so it may be a read error. The rearrangement links TRBV7-8 to TRBJ1-1, with D possibly being TRBD1 (6 bases). Germline V gene lookup returns CDR1 SGHVS and CDR2 FQNEAQ. V shed 1 base and J shed 4 bases, with 10 bases lying between them. The CDR3 is 14 residues long. For the CDR3, the DNA is TGTGCCAGCAGCTTAGAGGCAGGGGCCACTGAAGCTTTCTTT. Its translation is CASSLEAGATEAFF.

The genes are TRBV25-1 and TRBJ2-6; a possible D gene is TRBD1 (5 bases). The CDR3 is 15 amino acids. Germline lookup yields CDR1 MGHDK and CDR2 SYGVNS. V lost 5 bases, J lost 4 bases, and 12 bases lay in between. CDR3 amino acids: CASSFRTPGANVLTF. The CDR3 DNA is TGTGCCAGCAGTTTTAGGACACCAGGGGCCAACGTCCTGACTTTC.

The sample holds many counts of this clonotype. This chain uses TRBV2 with TRBJ1-2, with a tentative D call TRBD1 (5 bases). The CDR3 is 14 residues long. The V gene's germline CDR1 is SNHLY and CDR2 FYNNEI. Between the trimmed V and J ends, which lost 0 bases and 7 bases, there was a span of 12 bases. The CDR3: CASSEAFRERGYTF. CDR3 nucleotides: TGTGCCAGCAGTGAAGCGTTCAGGGAACGTGGCTACACCTTC. The complete variable domain, with remaining parts taken from reference TRBV2 and TRBJ1-2, reads EPEVTQTPSHQVTQMGQEVILRCVPISNHLYFYWYRQILGQKVEFLVSFYNNEISEKSEIFDDQFSVERPDGSNFTLKIRSTKLEDSAMYFCASSEAFRERGYTFGSGTRLTVV.

The chain couples TRBV5-1 to TRBJ2-2; 8 nucleotides align to TRBD2. The germline gives CDR1 SGHRS, CDR2 YFSETQ. The CDR3 contains 16 residues. V lost 2 bases to trimming and J lost 4 bases; unmatched junction nucleotides: 7. DNA of the CDR3: TGCGCCAGCAGCTTAGGAGCGGGAGCGTTCACCGGGGAGCTGTTTTTT. It yields the protein CASSLGAGAFTGELFF.

The chain joins TRBV19 to TRBJ1-5; possible D gene TRBD1, 5 bases. The CDR3 is 16 amino acids. The germline V gene encodes CDR1 LNHDA and CDR2 SQIVND (reference sequence). V lost 3 bases, J lost 1 base, and 13 bases lay in between. CDR3 amino acids: CASSMTVFQSNQPQHF. The CDR3 DNA follows: TGTGCCAGTAGTATGACAGTATTCCAGAGCAATCAGCCCCAGCATTTT.

V usage is TRBV20-1 and J usage is TRBJ1-2; possible D gene TRBD1, 5 bases. CDR1 is DFQATT and CDR2 is SNEGSKA in the germline V gene (reference sequence). The CDR3 consists of 12 residues. V was clipped by 5 bases and J by 8 bases, with 15 bases between them. In DNA, the CDR3 is TGCAGTGCTGTCTTAGGGGCGGGAGGCTACACCTTC. Translating it yields CSAVLGAGGYTF.

In this sample, this clonotype turned up a few times. V and J are TRBV25-1 and TRBJ2-2; D is uncertain. The germline V gene has CDR1 MGHDK and CDR2 SYGVNS. V lost 8 bases and J lost 8, with 9 bases in between. CDR3 length equals 11 residues. CDR3 residues: CASGRKGELFF. Here the CDR3 DNA reads TGTGCCAGCGGCCGGAAGGGGGAGCTGTTTTTT.

The V and J genes are TRBV14 and TRBJ2-2; TRBD1 matches 7 bases. The CDR3 totals 14 residues. V was clipped by 6 bases and J by 2 bases; unmatched bases: 3. CDR1 SGHDN and CDR2 FVKESK come from the germline V gene. The DNA of the CDR3 is TGTGCCAGCAGGACAGGGATCAACACCGGGGAGCTGTTTTTT. This translates into CASRTGINTGELFF. Full variable domain (outside the CDR3, taken from reference TRBV14 and TRBJ2-2): EAGVTQFPSHSVIEKGQTVTLRCDPISGHDNLYWYRRVMGKEIKFLLHFVKESKQDESGMPNNRFLAERTGGTYSTLKVQPAELEDSGVYFCASRTGINTGELFFGEGSRLTVL.

Many counts were recorded for this clonotype. The rearrangement joins TRBV7-9 to TRBJ1-2; no clear D. With 7 bases removed from V and 2 bases from J, the gap between germline ends came to 17 bases. The V gene's germline CDR1 is SEHNR and CDR2 FQNEAQ (reference sequence). The length of the CDR3 is 15 residues. The CDR3 DNA sequence: TGTGCCAGCACCGAAGGCGGGCAGCTCAACTATGGCTACACCTTC. Protein product: CASTEGGQLNYGYTF.

This clonotype was detected ten times or more. The chain couples TRBV2 to TRBJ2-5; perhaps TRBD2 as D (6 bases). V shed 10 bases and J shed 1 base, with 13 bases lying between them. The CDR3 consists of 13 residues. CDR1 and CDR2 from the germline V gene are SNHLY and FYNNEI. The CDR3 reads CANRRDLQETQYF. CDR3 DNA: TGTGCCAACAGGCGGGACCTCCAAGAGACCCAGTACTTC.

Of note for this clonotype: A junction boundary mismatches the germline segment, possibly from a read error. The rearrangement joins TRBV11-2 to TRBJ1-2; no clear D gene. In germline, CDR1 is SGHAT, CDR2 FQNNGV. The CDR3 sequence is 15 residues long. The CDR3 region has the DNA TGTACCAGCAGCTTAGGTGGCTCGGAGTATGGTGGCTACACCTTC. Protein product: CTSSLGGSEYGGYTF.

The chain links TRBV7-2 to TRBJ1-3, with D possibly TRBD1 on 6 matching bases. The germline V and J ends were trimmed by 4 bases and 8 bases, with 18 bases remaining between them. Germline V CDR1 and CDR2: SGHTA, FQGNSA. The CDR3 has 15 amino acids. CDR3 sequence: CASSSRGGDGYTIYF. DNA of the CDR3: TGTGCCAGCAGCTCCCGAGGGGGGGATGGCTACACCATATATTTT.

At least ten counts were recorded for this clonotype. The chain carries TRBV29-1 and TRBJ1-2; no clear D gene. The germline V and J ends were trimmed by 2 bases and 4 bases, with 8 bases remaining between them. CDR3 length: 12 amino acids. From germline, CDR1 is SQVTM and CDR2 ANQGSEA. The CDR3: CSVERQSYGYTF. The CDR3 DNA sequence: TGCAGCGTTGAAAGGCAGTCCTATGGCTACACCTTC.

This rearrangement joins TRBV7-2 to TRBJ1-1; unclear D gene. The germline V gene has CDR1 SGHTA and CDR2 FQGNSA. There are 15 residues in the CDR3. The V end lost 1 base, the J end lost 0 bases, and 9 bases lay between the germline ends. CDR3 region: CASSLVQPMNTEAFF. The CDR3 DNA sequence: TGTGCCAGCAGCTTAGTGCAGCCAATGAACACTGAAGCTTTCTTT.

V usage is TRBV5-6 and J usage is TRBJ2-5; D is undetermined. Deletions cut 4 bases from V and 0 bases from J, with 10 bases between. Germline V gene data show CDR1 as SGHDT and CDR2 as YYEEEE. This CDR3 spans 14 amino acids. CDR3 residues: CASSPHADQETQYF. The CDR3 DNA is TGTGCCAGCAGCCCACATGCAGACCAAGAGACCCAGTACTTC.

The chain combines TRBV7-9 with TRBJ1-2; D ambiguous. This CDR3 region has 15 residues. The V and J ends lost 3 bases and 5 bases respectively, with 16 bases between them. Germline CDR1 is SEHNR and CDR2 is FQNEAQ (reference sequence). The DNA of the CDR3 is TGTGCCAGCAGCTTGGATGGACCCCGATCGTATGGCTACACCTTC. Encoded protein: CASSLDGPRSYGYTF. The full variable domain, completed using reference TRBV7-9 and TRBJ1-2, is DTGVSQNPRHKITKRGQNVTFRCDPISEHNRLYWYRQTLGQGPEFLTYFQNEAQLEKSRLLSDRFSAERPKGSFSTLEIQRTEQGDSAMYLCASSLDGPRSYGYTFGSGTRLTVV.

In the case of this clonotype: At one end the junction does not follow the germline gene, possibly because of a read error. The rearrangement uses TRBV24-1 and TRBJ1-5; 8 bases are a match to TRBD1. CDR3 length: 15 amino acids. From germline, CDR1 is KGHDR and CDR2 SFDVKD. This CDR3 is CASSEGRTGHQPQHF. The CDR3 region has the DNA TGTGCCAGCAGTGAAGGTAGGACAGGGCATCAGCCCCAGCATTTT.

This clonotype was detected a few times. J is TRBJ1-6 and V is TRBV12-3 or TRBV12-4; no reliable D call. The CDR3 sequence is 17 residues long. The germline V and J ends were trimmed by 5 bases and 1 base, with 15 bases remaining between them. CDR3 sequence reads: CASSGVGSESYNSPLHF. The DNA for the CDR3 is TGTGCCAGCAGTGGCGTGGGAAGCGAATCCTATAATTCACCCCTCCACTTT.

The chain employs TRBV29-1 and TRBJ2-7; 12 nucleotides align to TRBD1. J was trimmed by 2 bases and V by 7 bases; bases with no gene match: 3. Germline V CDR1 and CDR2: SQVTM, ANQGSEA. CDR3 size: 13 residues. The CDR3 here is CSGRDRGPYEQYF. Here the CDR3 DNA reads TGCAGCGGCCGGGACAGGGGGCCCTACGAGCAGTACTTC.

Remarks on this clonotype: This sequence may be a read error, since a much larger clone differs from it by one base. The CDR3 does not end in the conserved phenylalanine or tryptophan, so this is likely a read error. The DNA of the CDR3 is TGCAGTGCTAGGACCCAACAAGAGACCCAGTACCTC. Translated: CSARTQQETQYL. This rearrangement joins TRBV20-1 to TRBJ2-5; D unresolved. Between the trimmed V and J ends, which lost 3 bases and 2 bases, there was a span of 7 bases. CDR1 is DFQATT, CDR2 SNEGSKA, per germline (reference sequence). The CDR3 length is 12 residues.

The rearrangement joins TRBV15 to TRBJ1-2, with D possibly being TRBD1 (5 bases). This CDR3 is 15 amino acids long. The V end was cut by 2 bases, the J end by 6 bases, with 16 bases between. Germline V CDR1 and CDR2: LNHNV, YYDKDF (reference sequence). CDR3 DNA sequence: TGTGCCACCAGCAGAACTGGGCTAGACAGTCATGGCTACACCTTC. This translates into CATSRTGLDSHGYTF.

Ten or more counts support this clonotype. This chain joins TRBV7-2 and TRBJ2-5; D possibly uses TRBD1 or TRBD2 (6 bases each). V was pared by 0 bases and J by 5 bases, with 13 bases between. Per the germline V gene, CDR1 is SGHTA and CDR2 is FQGNSA. The CDR3 spans 15 residues. CDR3 loop: CASSLAGARGETQYF. CDR3 bases: TGTGCCAGCAGCTTAGCGGGGGCACGGGGGGAGACCCAGTACTTC.

This clonotype occurred many times. V is TRBV10-3 and J is TRBJ2-7, with 14 bases matching TRBD2. The CDR3 consists of 14 residues. The ends lost 10 bases at V and 6 bases at J; junction bases unmatched: 8. Germline V gives CDR1 ENHRY, CDR2 SYGVKD. CDR3 in DNA: TGTGCCACCAAAGGACTAGCGGGAGGAGGCGAGCAGTACTTC. This encodes CATKGLAGGGEQYF.